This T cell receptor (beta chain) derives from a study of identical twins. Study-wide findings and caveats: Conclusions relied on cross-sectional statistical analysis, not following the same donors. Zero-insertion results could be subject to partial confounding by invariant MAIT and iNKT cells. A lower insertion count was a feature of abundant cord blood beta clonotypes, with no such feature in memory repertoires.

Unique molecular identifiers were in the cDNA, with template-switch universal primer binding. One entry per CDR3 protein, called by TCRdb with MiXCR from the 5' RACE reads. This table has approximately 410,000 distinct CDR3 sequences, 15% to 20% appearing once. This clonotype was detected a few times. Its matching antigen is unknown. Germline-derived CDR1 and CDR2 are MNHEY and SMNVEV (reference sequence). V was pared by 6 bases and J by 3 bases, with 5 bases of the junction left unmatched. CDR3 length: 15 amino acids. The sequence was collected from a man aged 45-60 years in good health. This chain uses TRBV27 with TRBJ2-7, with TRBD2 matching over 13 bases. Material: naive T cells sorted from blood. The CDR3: CASRYGTSGIYEQYF. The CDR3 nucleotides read TGTGCCAGCAGATACGGGACTAGCGGGATCTACGAGCAGTACTTC.